The following is a T cell receptor (beta chain) sequence with its context. Germline V gene sequence: CDR1 KGHSH, CDR2 LQKENI. Between the trimmed V and J ends, which lost 2 bases and 0 bases, there was a span of 8 bases. This CDR3 has 15 residues. The data derive from a study of blood T cell repertoires in COVID-19. Study as a whole: Samples taken during acute and convalescent COVID-19 were collected in the United States, Italy and Spain. The cDNA or gDNA used as material had been derived from T cells, B-cell-depleted T cells, or PBMCs.

As handled by the study authors: Estimates of nucleated cell counts were drawn from the amplification of reference gene primers. TCRdb keeps only in-frame clones here, not all; method: immunoSEQ multiplex PCR. V and J calls and clone size are copied from that table; D and trimming were computed from the DNA. This table has 35,000 to 45,000 clones, 75% to 85% appearing once. This clonotype was obtained from a human donor in a cohort sampled during active or convalescent COVID-19. The donor label of this sample is uncertain. V and J are TRBV18 and TRBJ2-1; D gene ambiguous. The sequenced sample consisted of peripheral blood. CDR3 sequence: CASSPETGSYNEQFF. DNA of the CDR3: TGTGCCAGCTCACCAGAGACTGGCTCCTACAATGAGCAGTTCTTC.